The 14 T cell receptor beta chains presented below share a single source sample, sequenced in a study of T cells in Graves' hyperthyroidism and ophthalmopathy. What was amplified from RNA transcripts were TCR beta CDR3 regions. The HTBI set primed first-round TCR CDR3 RT-PCR. One entry per CDR3 protein, called by TCRdb with MiXCR from the multiplex PCR reads. The data hold roughly 600,000 distinct CDR3 sequences, with about 14% observed a single time. Sequenced: blood. These receptors were taken from a woman aged 45 to 65 with Graves' ophthalmopathy.

This clonotype was observed at least ten times. This sequence joins TRBV28 and TRBJ2-1; 10 positions agree with TRBD1. The V segment lost 1 base and the J segment 7 bases; nucleotides outside the gene matches: 4. The germline V gene has CDR1 MDHEN and CDR2 SYDVKM. There are 15 residues in the CDR3. This CDR3 reads CASSLLGTGANEQFF. DNA of the CDR3: TGTGCCAGCAGTTTATTGGGGACAGGGGCGAATGAGCAGTTCTTC.

This clonotype occurred a few times. J is TRBJ2-3 and V is TRBV28; D is perhaps TRBD1 (6 bases). The V and J ends lost 3 bases and 4 bases respectively, with 14 bases between them. The CDR3 spans 15 residues. Germline-derived CDR1 and CDR2 are MDHEN and SYDVKM. CDR3 loop: CASSFYRVSADTQYF. DNA for the CDR3: TGTGCCAGCAGTTTTTACAGGGTCAGCGCAGATACGCAGTATTTT. Filled out from reference TRBV28 and TRBJ2-3, the complete variable domain reads DVKVTQSSRYLVKRTGEKVFLECVQDMDHENMFWYRQDPGLGLRLIYFSYDVKMKEKGDIPEGYSVSREKKERFSLILESASTNQTSMYLCASSFYRVSADTQYFGPGTRLTVL.

This chain links TRBV29-1 with TRBJ1-3; no clear D gene. The CDR3 loop spans 12 amino acids. Germline V CDR1 and CDR2: SQVTM, ANQGSEA. The ends were cut back, 1 base at V and 3 bases at J, with 4 bases in the middle. CDR3 nucleotides: TGCAGCGTTGAAGCCGGTGGAAACACCATATATTTT. Its protein product is CSVEAGGNTIYF.

This rearrangement joins TRBV15 to TRBJ1-6; the match to TRBD1 covers 7 bases. This CDR3 contains 15 residues. V trimming: 7 bases; J trimming: 7 bases; junction bases outside the gene matches: 10. The germline V gene encodes CDR1 LNHNV and CDR2 YYDKDF (reference sequence). The CDR3 nucleotides read TGTGCCACCACCCGGGGCGGGACAGTCAATTCACCCCTCCACTTT. It specifies CATTRGGTVNSPLHF.

There are many counts of this clonotype. The V and J genes are TRBV7-8 and TRBJ2-7, with TRBD1 matching 8 bases. The germline V gene encodes CDR1 SGHVS and CDR2 FQNEAQ. Germline trimming cut 0 bases from V and 5 bases from J; bases unmatched to any gene: 6. This CDR3 is built from 15 residues. In DNA form, the CDR3 reads TGTGCCAGCAGCTTAGCGTCACAGGGGGTCCACGAGCAGTACTTC. Translating gives CASSLASQGVHEQYF.

There are many counts of this clonotype. The chain uses TRBV11-2 and TRBJ1-1; possible D gene TRBD1, 6 bases. Trimming removed 2 bases from V and 6 bases from J, with 10 bases in between. Germline CDR1 reads SGHAT; CDR2 reads FQNNGV. The CDR3 is made up of 13 amino acids. DNA for the CDR3: TGTGCCAGCAGCTTATCCGGGACACCTGAAGCTTTCTTT. It translates to CASSLSGTPEAFF.

V usage is TRBV7-8 and J usage is TRBJ1-1; D might be TRBD1 (5 bases). Trimming took 1 base from V and 5 from J, leaving 14 bases between them. CDR3 size: 15 residues. Germline values: CDR1 SGHVS, CDR2 FQNEAQ. CDR3 sequence: CASSLVFGGGTEAFF. The DNA of the CDR3 is TGTGCCAGCAGCTTAGTTTTTGGGGGGGGGACTGAAGCTTTCTTT.

The table lists this clonotype with a few counts. V gene TRBV6-1 combines with J gene TRBJ2-5; D is ambiguous. The germline gives CDR1 MNHNS, CDR2 SASEGT. CDR3 length: 11 amino acids. V lost 6 bases and J 5 bases, leaving 7 bases between the germline ends. The CDR3 region has the DNA TGTGCCAGCAGAAAGAGGGAGACCCAGTACTTC. This codes for CASRKRETQYF.

In its sample, this clonotype was seen many times. This rearrangement joins TRBV3-1 to TRBJ1-1; D call uncertain. Germline CDR1 is LGHDT and CDR2 is YNNKEL (reference sequence). Trimming removed 1 base from V and 5 bases from J, with 11 bases in between. This CDR3 comprises 14 residues. Written as DNA, the CDR3 is TGTGCCAGCAGCCAAGGGGGAAGTTGGACTGAAGCTTTCTTT. Translation: CASSQGGSWTEAFF.

There are many counts of this clonotype. One end of the junction fails to match germline, which may point to a read error. The V gene is TRBV5-1, the J gene TRBJ2-1, with no clear D. This CDR3 is 13 amino acids long. Germline-derived CDR1 and CDR2 are SGHRS and YFSETQ. The CDR3: CASSLDSYNEQFF. In DNA form, the CDR3 reads TGTGCCAGCAGCTTAGACTCCTACAATGAGCAGTTCTTC. The full variable domain, with the rest looked up from reference TRBV5-1 and TRBJ2-1, is KAGVTQTPRYLIKTRGQQVTLSCSPISGHRSVSWYQQTPGQGLQFLFEYFSETQRNKGNFPGRFSGRQFSNSRSEMNVSTLELGDSALYLCASSLDSYNEQFFGPGTRLTVL.

Worth noting for this clonotype: A much larger clone is a single base away; this may be a read error. J is TRBJ2-5 and V is TRBV12-3 or TRBV12-4, with D tentatively TRBD2 (6 bases). V lost 6 bases and J 2 bases, leaving 13 bases between the germline ends. The CDR3 consists of 14 residues. In nucleotides, the CDR3 is TGTGCCAGCAGCACTAGACTAGATCAAGAGACCCAGTACTTC. As protein: CASSTRLDQETQYF.

This clonotype was found many times. The chain is built from TRBV5-1 and TRBJ2-1, with 9 positions matching TRBD2. With 0 bases clipped from V and 7 bases from J, the junction kept 5 bases outside the gene matches. The CDR3 runs 15 residues. CDR1 and CDR2 from the germline V gene are SGHRS and YFSETQ. The CDR3 DNA sequence: TGCGCCAGCAGCTTGGGGGCGGGAGGGCCGAATGAGCAGTTCTTC. Amino acid sequence: CASSLGAGGPNEQFF.

This clonotype was counted between two and nine times. This chain links TRBV5-1 with TRBJ2-4, with unresolved D. V was trimmed by 4 bases and J by 11 bases, leaving 10 bases between them. Germline loops: CDR1 SGHRS, CDR2 YFSETQ. This CDR3 comprises 11 residues. The CDR3 nucleotides are TGCGCCAGCAGCCTCGGCCCCGTTCAGTACTTC. This translates into CASSLGPVQYF.

The table lists this clonotype with many counts. The chain links TRBV28 to TRBJ1-1, with 7 bases identical to TRBD1. The ends lost 4 bases at V and 1 base at J; junction bases unmatched: 3. In germline, CDR1 is MDHEN, CDR2 SYDVKM. The CDR3 runs to 14 residues. The CDR3 nucleotides are TGTGCCAGCAGTTCGACAGGGACGAACACTGAAGCTTTCTTT. It encodes CASSSTGTNTEAFF.